This T cell receptor beta chain appears in the sequencing data of a study of T-cell memory formation after mild COVID-19. This clonotype has a handful of counts. TCRdb redid the calling of the 5' RACE reads with MiXCR, one entry per CDR3 protein. The repertoire includes 350,000 or so distinct CDR3 sequences, over 20% of them detected once, and roughly an eighth sits in the top ten. Germline values: CDR1 SNHLY, CDR2 FYNNEI. This CDR3 spans 14 amino acids. With V trimmed by 7 bases and J by 9 bases, 11 bases remained unmatched. This receptor was obtained from an adult woman who had mild COVID-19 (a few samples of this study predate the infection). Cell type and time point are not known. The chain links TRBV2 to TRBJ1-4, with 7 bases aligning to TRBD1. The sample was PBMCs or a T cell subset sorted from them (not recorded which). This CDR3 reads CASTPGQRKQKLFF. The CDR3 DNA reads as TGTGCCAGCACACCGGGACAGCGAAAGCAAAAACTGTTTTTT.